Listed below are T cell receptor beta chains from one sample, sequenced in a study of graft-versus-host responses after intestinal transplantation. Repertoires were generated with immunoSEQ multiplex PCR, while TCRdb's copy carries only in-frame clones and drops some. The sample lists about 82,000 clones, around 90% occurring once. Their antigen targets remain unknown. This sample comprised unstimulated CD4+ T cells sorted from spleen or lymph node cells, obtained before transplant. The source is a human donor who was the organ donor for an intestinal transplant. Both conserved end residues are part of each CDR3. D genes are given only for firm matches. Only part of the rows carry a size: once, few, many, or a class if the clone is expanded.

j_gene | abundance | d_gene | len | v_gene | CDR3aa | CDR3nt
TRBJ1-1 | NA | TRBD1 | 14 | TRBV5-1 | CASSSRQGSTEAFF | TGCGCCAGCAGCTCTAGACAGGGTAGCACTGAAGCTTTCTTT
TRBJ2-2 | NA | TRBD2 | 15 | TRBV13 | CASSLVLAGTGELFF | TGTGCCAGCAGCTTAGTGCTAGCGGGCACCGGGGAGCTGTTTTTT
TRBJ1-5 | NA | NA | 12 | TRBV5-6 | CASSLFGQPQHF | TGTGCCAGCAGCTTGTTCGGTCAGCCCCAGCATTTT
TRBJ1-2 | NA | NA | 15 | TRBV30 | CAWSVRAYRAGGYTF | TGTGCCTGGAGTGTACGGGCCTACAGGGCAGGTGGCTACACCTTC
TRBJ1-1 | NA | TRBD1 | 12 | TRBV19 | CASSRTTGAPFF | TGTGCCAGTAGCCGCACGACAGGGGCGCCTTTCTTT
TRBJ2-3 | NA | NA | 14 | TRBV2 | CASSGGLAPDTQYF | TGTGCCAGCAGTGGGGGGCTAGCCCCAGATACGCAGTATTTT
TRBJ2-1 | NA | NA | 13 | TRBV4-1 | CASSQLEYNEQFF | TGCGCCAGCAGCCAATTGGAGTACAATGAGCAGTTCTTC
TRBJ1-5 | NA | NA | 12 | TRBV6-5 | CASSSGNQPQHF | TGTGCCAGCAGTTCCGGCAATCAGCCCCAGCATTTT
TRBJ2-3 | once | TRBD2 | 15 | TRBV29-1 | CSVGRGLVSTDTQYF | TGCAGCGTGGGCCGGGGACTAGTATCCACAGATACGCAGTATTTT
TRBJ2-5 | NA | NA | 18 | TRBV25-1 | CASSFAWGQGMGQETQYF | TGTGCCAGCAGTTTCGCTTGGGGTCAGGGAATGGGGCAAGAGACCCAGTACTTC
TRBJ2-1 | NA | TRBD2 | 17 | TRBV11-2 | CASSLRITSGGENEQFF | TGTGCCAGCAGCCTGCGGATAACTAGCGGAGGGGAGAATGAGCAGTTCTTC
TRBJ1-2 | few | NA | 11 | TRBV29-1 | CSLGQDRGYTF | TGCAGCCTAGGACAAGACCGTGGCTACACCTTC
TRBJ2-3 | NA | TRBD1 | 11 | TRBV11-2 | CASTGADTQYF | TGTGCCAGTACAGGGGCAGATACGCAGTATTTT
TRBJ1-4 | NA | TRBD1 | 17 | TRBV4-2 | CASSQRPGQGWYEKLFF | TGTGCCAGCAGCCAAAGACCGGGACAGGGGTGGTATGAAAAACTGTTTTTT
TRBJ1-1 | NA | TRBD1 | 14 | TRBV30 | CAWRSFRGQTEAFF | TGTGCCTGGAGGTCTTTCAGGGGGCAAACTGAAGCTTTCTTT
TRBJ1-3 | NA | TRBD1 | 16 | TRBV11-2 | CASTATGKSSGNTIYF | TGTGCCAGCACCGCGACAGGGAAAAGCTCTGGAAACACCATATATTTT
TRBJ2-7 | NA | NA | 15 | TRBV28 | CASSSRGAAVYEQYF | TGTGCCAGCAGTTCTCGAGGAGCGGCGGTCTACGAGCAGTACTTC
TRBJ1-3 | NA | TRBD1 | 14 | TRBV11-2 | CASSLTGSGNTIYF | TGTGCCAGCAGCTTGACAGGGTCTGGAAACACCATATATTTT
TRBJ2-1 | NA | NA | 15 | TRBV9 | CASSVATASYNEQFF | TGTGCCAGCAGCGTAGCTACAGCCTCCTACAATGAGCAGTTCTTC
TRBJ2-3 | NA | NA | 13 | TRBV7-9 | CASSLLQVDTQYF | TGTGCCAGCAGCCTACTCCAAGTAGATACGCAGTATTTT
TRBJ2-1 | NA | TRBD2 | 17 | TRBV11-2 | CASSSQSPLGGYNEQFF | TGTGCCAGCAGCTCACAATCCCCACTGGGGGGGTACAATGAGCAGTTCTTC
TRBJ1-2 | NA | TRBD1 | 13 | TRBV18 | CASSSDRGYGYTF | TGTGCCAGCTCATCCGACAGGGGCTATGGCTACACCTTC
TRBJ2-3 | NA | TRBD2 | 14 | TRBV6-6 | CASSYREAPDTQYF | TGTGCCAGCAGTTACCGGGAGGCCCCAGATACGCAGTATTTT
TRBJ1-5 | NA | NA | 16 | TRBV5-3 | CARSFTRTVFNQPQHF | TGTGCCAGAAGCTTTACCCGGACAGTTTTCAATCAGCCCCAGCATTTT
TRBJ1-5 | NA | TRBD1 | 17 | TRBV29-1 | CSVEVIVWTGHNQPQHF | TGCAGCGTTGAAGTAATAGTGTGGACAGGGCACAATCAGCCCCAGCATTTT
TRBJ2-2 | NA | NA | 14 | TRBV28 | CASYGTQNTGELFF | TGTGCCAGTTACGGGACACAGAACACCGGGGAGCTGTTTTTT
TRBJ1-4 | once | TRBD1 | 14 | TRBV15 | CATSSDRGGEKLFF | TGTGCCACCAGCAGCGACAGGGGTGGGGAAAAACTGTTTTTT
TRBJ1-2 | NA | NA | 14 | TRBV5-4 | CASSLGRGNYGYTF | TGTGCCAGCAGCTTGGGCAGGGGTAACTATGGCTACACCTTC
TRBJ2-7 | NA | NA | 14 | TRBV7-8 | CASAIDEGDYEQYF | TGTGCCAGCGCCATCGACGAAGGGGACTACGAGCAGTACTTC
TRBJ1-1 | NA | TRBD1 | 13 | TRBV16 | CASSRQGGTEAFF | TGTGCCAGCAGTCGACAGGGCGGCACTGAAGCTTTCTTT
TRBJ1-1 | NA | NA | 14 | TRBV29-1 | CSVRSTERGTEAFF | TGCAGCGTTAGATCCACGGAAAGAGGGACTGAAGCTTTCTTT
TRBJ2-5 | NA | TRBD2 | 13 | TRBV5-1 | CASSGGSGETQYF | TGCGCCAGCAGCGGTGGTAGCGGGGAGACCCAGTACTTC
TRBJ2-7 | NA | TRBD2 | 15 | TRBV18 | CASSPPGLAVYEQYF | TGTGCCAGCTCACCCCCAGGACTAGCGGTCTACGAGCAGTACTTC
TRBJ2-7 | NA | NA | 13 | TRBV6-1 | CAIESSHDYEQYF | TGTGCCATAGAGTCTAGCCACGACTACGAGCAGTACTTC
TRBJ2-3 | few | TRBD2 | 14 | TRBV27 | CASSSSGIFGTQYF | TGTGCCAGCAGTTCGAGCGGGATTTTCGGTACGCAGTATTTT
TRBJ1-2 | NA | TRBD1 | 15 | TRBV9 | CASSGGQGWSYGYTF | TGTGCCAGCAGCGGGGGACAGGGGTGGTCCTATGGCTACACCTTC
TRBJ1-1 | NA | NA | 15 | TRBV5-5 | CASSLGGGSGTEAFF | TGTGCCAGCAGCTTGGGTGGGGGCTCGGGCACTGAAGCTTTCTTT
TRBJ1-5 | once | TRBD1 | 14 | TRBV5-1 | CASSLDRGGQPQHF | TGCGCCAGCAGCTTGGACAGGGGTGGTCAGCCCCAGCATTTT
TRBJ2-4 | NA | NA | 14 | TRBV6-5 | CASSPDSRNYIQYF | TGTGCCAGCAGTCCCGACTCACGAAATTACATTCAGTACTTC
TRBJ2-7 | NA | NA | 14 | TRBV7-9 | CASSLGVFTYEQYF | TGTGCCAGCAGCCTGGGAGTATTTACCTACGAGCAGTACTTC
TRBJ2-1 | NA | TRBD2 | 17 | TRBV11-2 | CASSFLRLALKGNEQFF | TGTGCCAGCAGCTTTCTCCGACTAGCCCTTAAGGGGAATGAGCAGTTCTTC
TRBJ2-5 | NA | NA | 16 | TRBV5-1 | CASSPWTGGDQETQYF | TGCGCCAGCAGCCCGTGGACTGGCGGGGATCAAGAGACCCAGTACTTC
TRBJ2-7 | NA | TRBD2 | 16 | TRBV6-5 | CASGSRRGAFHYEQYF | TGTGCCAGCGGTTCTCGGCGGGGGGCCTTTCACTACGAGCAGTACTTC
TRBJ1-2 | NA | NA | 13 | TRBV6-6 | CASSYNAGYGYTF | TGTGCCAGCAGTTACAACGCGGGCTATGGCTACACCTTC
TRBJ2-5 | NA | NA | 14 | TRBV10-2 | CASSEAVGVWTQYF | TGCGCCAGCAGTGAGGCCGTAGGGGTTTGGACCCAGTACTTC
TRBJ2-5 | NA | TRBD1 | 15 | TRBV11-3 | CASSLARQGAGAQYF | TGTGCCAGCAGCTTAGCCCGACAGGGGGCGGGGGCCCAGTACTTC
TRBJ2-1 | NA | TRBD2 | 21 | TRBV9 | CASSPVNGPAGDKRSYNEQFF | TGTGCCAGCAGCCCCGTAAATGGTCCAGCGGGAGACAAACGCTCCTACAATGAGCAGTTCTTC
TRBJ2-3 | NA | NA | 12 | TRBV6-1 | CASSGASDTQYF | TGTGCCAGCAGTGGGGCCTCAGATACGCAGTATTTT
TRBJ1-1 | NA | TRBD1 | 13 | TRBV2 | CASSEQGVTEAFF | TGTGCCAGCAGTGAACAGGGGGTAACTGAAGCTTTCTTT
TRBJ2-1 | NA | TRBD2 | 15 | TRBV6-5 | CASSRPGLYNNEQFF | TGTGCCAGCAGCCGTCCGGGACTATACAACAATGAGCAGTTCTTC
TRBJ1-2 | NA | NA | 16 | TRBV25-1 | CASSESGRTPHYGYTF | TGTGCCAGCAGTGAATCAGGGAGGACCCCGCACTATGGCTACACCTTC
TRBJ2-3 | once | TRBD2 | 14 | TRBV2 | CASIKRGNTDTQYF | TGTGCCAGCATCAAGCGGGGGAACACAGATACGCAGTATTTT
TRBJ2-5 | NA | TRBD1 | 14 | TRBV7-2 | CASSLFGQGETQYF | TGTGCCAGCAGCTTATTCGGACAGGGGGAGACCCAGTACTTC
TRBJ2-5 | NA | TRBD2 | 17 | TRBV5-1 | CASSLRGTSSREETQYF | TGCGCCAGCAGCTTAAGGGGGACTAGCAGCCGAGAGGAGACCCAGTACTTC
TRBJ2-7 | NA | TRBD2 | 15 | TRBV10-2 | CASILGLAGVYEQYF | TGCGCCAGCATACTTGGACTAGCGGGAGTCTACGAGCAGTACTTC
TRBJ2-7 | NA | NA | 13 | TRBV27 | CASGRAGAYEQYF | TGTGCCAGCGGGCGCGCGGGCGCCTACGAGCAGTACTTC
TRBJ2-7 | NA | TRBD2 | 15 | TRBV7-8 | CASSLASGELYEQYF | TGTGCCAGCAGCTTAGCTAGCGGGGAACTTTACGAGCAGTACTTC